Sequencing of this T cell receptor beta chain was carried out in a study of blood T cell repertoires in COVID-19. Measured with immunoSEQ multiplex PCR; TCRdb has only the in-frame clones, and not every one. The table lists roughly 34,000 clones, roughly 73% of them singletons. Sequenced sample: peripheral blood. The source of this sequence is a man older than 75 with active or convalescent COVID-19.

Here the CDR3 reads CASKEVKEAFF. In DNA form, the CDR3 reads TGTGCCAGCAAAGAGGTAAAGGAAGCTTTCTTT. V is TRBV6-5 and J is TRBJ1-1; D is undetermined. This CDR3 is built from 11 residues. CDR1 is MNHEY, CDR2 SVGAGI, per germline. The V gene lost 7 bases and the J gene lost 8 bases, with 11 bases spanning the gap.